This is a list of T cell receptor beta chains from one sample in a study of blood T cell dynamics during melanoma immunotherapy. TCRdb's copy holds only in-frame clones and misses some; the assay was immunoSEQ multiplex PCR. This table holds approximately 4,500 clones, just over 95% found once. This specimen was effector memory CD8+ T cells from blood, taken from a patient treated with checkpoint blockade. Every receptor here comes from a human donor with melanoma. The CDR3 runs from the conserved cysteine through the conserved F or W. A D gene is named only where the DNA matches it firmly. A row's size may be missing; if present it is once, few, many or a size class.

V gene: TRBV14
D gene: NA
clone size: NA
J gene: TRBJ2-7
CDR3 protein: CASSPQGGIAYEQYF
CDR3 DNA: TGTGCCAGCAGCCCGCAGGGGGGCATAGCCTACGAGCAGTACTTC

V gene: TRBV14
D gene: TRBD1
clone size: NA
J gene: TRBJ2-1
CDR3 protein: CASSTWGTVDNEQFF
CDR3 DNA: TGTGCCAGCAGCACTTGGGGGACAGTGGACAATGAGCAGTTCTTC

V gene: TRBV13
D gene: NA
clone size: NA
J gene: TRBJ2-7
CDR3 protein: CASSLTSRYEQYF
CDR3 DNA: TGTGCCAGCAGCTTAACTTCAAGGTACGAGCAGTACTTC

V gene: TRBV7-2
D gene: NA
clone size: NA
J gene: TRBJ2-7
CDR3 protein: CASSLAHRGRPFHEQYF
CDR3 DNA: TGTGCCAGCAGCTTAGCGCACCGGGGACGGCCTTTCCACGAGCAGTACTTC

V gene: TRBV9
D gene: NA
clone size: NA
J gene: TRBJ2-7
CDR3 protein: CASSVGSSATYEQYF
CDR3 DNA: TGTGCCAGCAGCGTGGGTTCGTCTGCGACCTACGAGCAGTACTTC

V gene: TRBV7-6
D gene: NA
clone size: NA
J gene: TRBJ1-3
CDR3 protein: CASSPQGTHSRNTIYF
CDR3 DNA: TGTGCCAGCAGCCCCCAGGGTACCCATTCCAGAAACACCATATATTTT

V gene: TRBV6-1
D gene: TRBD1
clone size: NA
J gene: TRBJ1-2
CDR3 protein: CASSSDRANYGYTF
CDR3 DNA: TGTGCCAGCAGTTCCGACAGGGCCAACTATGGCTACACCTTC

V gene: TRBV29-1
D gene: TRBD2
clone size: NA
J gene: TRBJ2-7
CDR3 protein: CSVASGDSYEQYF
CDR3 DNA: TGCAGCGTTGCTAGCGGAGACTCCTACGAGCAGTACTTC

V gene: TRBV7-3
D gene: NA
clone size: NA
J gene: TRBJ2-1
CDR3 protein: CASSPYPDYRASYNEQFF
CDR3 DNA: TGTGCCAGCAGCCCCTACCCGGACTACCGGGCCTCCTACAATGAGCAGTTCTTC

V gene: TRBV7-6
D gene: NA
clone size: once
J gene: TRBJ1-4
CDR3 protein: CASSSRTGTFEKLFF
CDR3 DNA: TGTGCCAGCAGCTCCAGGACCGGAACCTTTGAAAAACTGTTTTTT

V gene: TRBV21-1
D gene: NA
clone size: NA
J gene: TRBJ2-2
CDR3 protein: CASSKRCCGDRGRNTGELFF
CDR3 DNA: TGTGCCAGCAGCAAAAGGTGTTGTGGGGACAGGGGGCGCAACACCGGGGAGCTGTTTTTT

V gene: TRBV5-1
D gene: NA
clone size: NA
J gene: TRBJ2-5
CDR3 protein: CASSLEFWGPQGETQYF
CDR3 DNA: TGCGCCAGCAGCTTGGAGTTTTGGGGGCCTCAGGGAGAGACCCAGTACTTC

V gene: TRBV11-1
D gene: NA
clone size: NA
J gene: TRBJ2-2
CDR3 protein: CASSLAQSINTGELFF
CDR3 DNA: TGTGCCAGCAGCTTAGCTCAAAGTATAAACACCGGGGAGCTGTTTTTT

V gene: TRBV2
D gene: TRBD1
clone size: few
J gene: TRBJ2-7
CDR3 protein: CASTGTGPYESHF
CDR3 DNA: TGTGCCAGCACAGGGACAGGGCCCTACGAGTCGCACTTC

V gene: TRBV28
D gene: TRBD1
clone size: NA
J gene: TRBJ2-7
CDR3 protein: CASTLFGGQGLYEQYF
CDR3 DNA: TGTGCCAGCACCCTGTTTGGGGGACAGGGGCTCTACGAGCAGTACTTC

V gene: TRBV29-1
D gene: NA
clone size: NA
J gene: TRBJ2-7
CDR3 protein: CSVADSSYEQYF
CDR3 DNA: TGCAGCGTCGCGGACAGCTCCTACGAGCAGTACTTC

V gene: TRBV28
D gene: TRBD1
clone size: once
J gene: TRBJ2-1
CDR3 protein: CASSSTGAGYNEQFF
CDR3 DNA: TGTGCCAGCAGTTCGACAGGGGCGGGGTACAATGAGCAGTTCTTC

V gene: TRBV6-5
D gene: NA
clone size: NA
J gene: TRBJ2-1
CDR3 protein: CASSYYERPKYNEQFF
CDR3 DNA: TGTGCCAGCAGTTACTACGAGCGGCCAAAATACAATGAGCAGTTCTTC

V gene: TRBV5-6
D gene: NA
clone size: NA
J gene: TRBJ2-7
CDR3 protein: CASSSTSGLGYKYEQYF
CDR3 DNA: TGTGCCAGCAGCTCGACCAGCGGCTTGGGGTACAAATACGAGCAGTACTTC

V gene: TRBV4-1
D gene: NA
clone size: NA
J gene: TRBJ2-2
CDR3 protein: CASSLTPGDTYTGELFF
CDR3 DNA: TGCGCCAGCAGCCTCACGCCCGGGGACACCTACACCGGGGAGCTGTTTTTT

V gene: TRBV7-2
D gene: NA
clone size: NA
J gene: TRBJ2-5
CDR3 protein: CASSPRGRYETQYF
CDR3 DNA: TGTGCCAGCAGCCCCCGGGGGAGGTACGAGACCCAGTACTTC

V gene: TRBV6-6
D gene: NA
clone size: NA
J gene: TRBJ2-7
CDR3 protein: CATERDSSYEQYF
CDR3 DNA: TGTGCCACAGAACGAGACAGCTCCTACGAGCAGTACTTC